A single sample is the source of the 10 T cell receptor beta chains below, sequenced in a study of shared clonotypes between healthy human individuals. The repertoire was sequenced with immunoSEQ multiplex PCR; TCRdb's copy has only in-frame clones and lacks some. Found here are 1.6 million or so clones, 96% of them singletons; the top ten hold about 1%. Sequenced sample: naive CD4+ T cells sorted from blood. Subset defined: CD45RA+ positively selected. The receptors were gathered from a young man in good health.

J is TRBJ2-4 and V is TRBV7-9; the match to TRBD1 covers 8 bases. The CDR3 is 16 residues long. The V and J ends lost 5 bases and 0 bases, in that order; junction bases with no gene match: 6. The germline CDR1 and CDR2 sequences are SEHNR and FQNEAQ (reference sequence). CDR3 in amino acids: CASSKQGELAKNIQYF. The CDR3 bases are TGTGCCAGCAGCAAACAGGGGGAACTAGCCAAAAACATTCAGTACTTC.

The chain recombines TRBV7-2 with TRBJ2-7; 12 nucleotides align to TRBD2. The J segment lost 12 bases and the V segment lost 5 bases, leaving 20 bases of the junction unmatched. The CDR3 loop spans 17 amino acids. Germline V gives CDR1 SGHTA, CDR2 FQGNSA. Here the CDR3 reads CASSTSGLAGGPRWLYF. Written as DNA, the CDR3 is TGTGCCAGCAGCACTAGTGGGCTAGCGGGAGGGCCGAGGTGGCTGTACTTC.

V and J are TRBV18 and TRBJ2-1; D not certain. V was trimmed by 3 bases and J by 4 bases, leaving 7 bases between them. This CDR3 comprises 13 residues. Germline V lookup: CDR1 KGHSH, CDR2 LQKENI. DNA for the CDR3: TGTGCCAGCTCACCCAAGCTTTACAATGAGCAGTTCTTC. Translating it yields CASSPKLYNEQFF.

The chain recombines TRBV5-1 with TRBJ1-2, with 9 bases that match TRBD1. J was trimmed by 2 bases and V by 5 bases; bases with no gene match: 4. Germline values: CDR1 SGHRS, CDR2 YFSETQ. The CDR3 runs to 14 residues. The CDR3 loop is CASSPGTGNYGYTF. The CDR3 nucleotides are TGCGCCAGCAGTCCCGGGACAGGGAACTATGGCTACACCTTC.

V gene TRBV7-6 combines with J gene TRBJ2-3; 9 nucleotides align to TRBD1. With 4 bases clipped from V and 2 bases from J, the junction kept 7 bases outside the gene matches. Germline V gene sequence: CDR1 SGHVS, CDR2 FNYEAQ. The CDR3 has 16 amino acids. The CDR3 nucleotides are TGTGCCAGCAGCTCCTTACAGGGGGCTAACACAGATACGCAGTATTTT. Encoded protein: CASSSLQGANTDTQYF.

V and J are TRBV19 and TRBJ1-5, with TRBD1 matching over 7 bases. This CDR3 region has 15 residues. Germline CDR1 LNHDA, CDR2 SQIVND (reference sequence). V lost 4 bases and J lost 4; bases outside the gene matches: 7. The CDR3 spells CASSKTGAPNQPQHF. The CDR3 DNA reads TGTGCCAGTAGTAAAACAGGGGCCCCGAATCAGCCCCAGCATTTT. Full variable domain (missing parts from reference TRBV19 and TRBJ1-5): DGGITQSPKYLFRKEGQNVTLSCEQNLNHDAMYWYRQDPGQGLRLIYYSQIVNDFQKGDIAEGYSVSREKKESFPLTVTSAQKNPTAFYLCASSKTGAPNQPQHFGDGTRLSIL.

This clone has just one count. The chain links TRBV5-8 to TRBJ1-1; TRBD1 matches 7 bases. The V gene's germline CDR1 is SGHTS and CDR2 YDEGEE. V was pared by 4 bases and J by 5 bases, with 8 bases of the junction left unmatched. This CDR3 is built from 14 residues. The CDR3 DNA reads as TGTGCCAGCAGCGGATACAGGGGACTAACTGAAGCTTTCTTT. Protein product: CASSGYRGLTEAFF. Using reference TRBV5-8 and TRBJ1-1 for the parts outside the CDR3, the full variable domain is EAGVTQSPTHLIKTRGQQATLRCSPISGHTSVYWYQQALGLGLQFLLWYDEGEERNRGNFPPRFSGRQFPNYSSELNVNALELEDSALYLCASSGYRGLTEAFFGQGTRLTVV.

The rearrangement joins TRBV18 to TRBJ2-5; the D gene is possibly TRBD1 (7 bases). Germline V lookup: CDR1 KGHSH, CDR2 LQKENI. Deletions cut 6 bases from V and 2 bases from J, with 19 bases between. The length of the CDR3 is 16 residues. The CDR3 sequence: CASSQPVAGGQETQYF. CDR3 nucleotides: TGTGCCAGCTCTCAACCTGTAGCAGGGGGGCAAGAGACCCAGTACTTC.

The genes are TRBV19 and TRBJ1-5; no clear D. Looked up from germline, CDR1 is LNHDA and CDR2 is SQIVND (reference sequence). This CDR3 is 14 amino acids long. The ends were cut back, 1 base at V and 3 bases at J, with 7 bases in the middle. CDR3 amino acids: CASSIALDNQPQHF. The DNA for the CDR3 is TGTGCCAGTAGTATAGCCCTGGACAATCAGCCCCAGCATTTT.

V and J are TRBV6-1 and TRBJ2-3, with a possible D match to TRBD1 (5 bases). Germline CDR1 reads MNHNS; CDR2 reads SASEGT. This CDR3 is 14 amino acids long. The germline V and J ends were trimmed by 2 bases and 1 base, with 7 bases remaining between them. This chain's CDR3 is CASSEQGGTDTQYF. The CDR3, as DNA: TGTGCCAGCAGTGAACAAGGGGGCACAGATACGCAGTATTTT.